The TCR beta chain under discussion was sequenced for a study of OX40 agonist ivuxolimab in advanced cancers. In terms of the full investigation: The costimulatory receptor OX40 (CD134) was targeted by ivuxolimab, a fully human IgG2 agonistic monoclonal antibody. Intravenous ivuxolimab was administered to patients every 2 weeks at six dose levels: 0.01, 0.1, 0.3, 1.5, 3 and 10 mg/kg. Of the approximately 54 dose-escalation patients, hepatocellular carcinoma was present in about 20, melanoma in approximately 15, renal cell carcinoma in 9 and head and neck cancer in 9. In the dose-escalation cohort, approximately 82% of patients were male, and the mean age was around 60 years with a range of roughly 20 to 79. Patients were allowed to have had prior anti-PD-1, anti-PD-L1 or anti-CTLA-4 therapy, and around 41% of the dose-escalation patients had previously received checkpoint inhibitors. Partial responses occurred in three dose-escalation patients, of whom one had hepatocellular carcinoma and two had cutaneous melanoma. Peripheral TCRbeta sequencing aimed to test whether ivuxolimab altered TCR sequence diversity and caused clonal T-cell expansion. The paper describes the monotherapy dose-escalation part (N of about 57 patients) of the phase I trial of ivuxolimab. Results and caveats for the whole study, not just this receptor: In the 0.1-3.0 mg/kg groups, partial responders had among the lowest normalized peripheral clonal expansion, particularly in CD8+ T cells. At doses of 0.1 to 3.0 mg/kg, clonal expansion of both CD4+ and CD8+ T cells in blood was seen between baseline and week 6. After ivuxolimab, expanded clones were on average more numerous among CD8+ T cells than among CD4+ T cells. Low levels of normalized T-cell clonal expansion were also seen in some patients who did not respond. Which antigens the clonally expanded peripheral T cells were specific for was not determined.

Patients with autoimmune disease history or receiving systemic immunosuppression were excluded from the trial. In every dose cohort, peripheral blood was drawn for TCR sequencing at baseline, cycle 4 day 1, and cycle 7 day 1. Samples were obtained from an open-label, multicenter, first-in-human phase I dose-escalation trial of ivuxolimab. Adults with locally advanced or metastatic melanoma, renal cell carcinoma, hepatocellular carcinoma or head and neck squamous cell carcinoma were enrolled in the trial. CD4+ and CD8+ T cells were sorted separately from peripheral blood before TCR sequencing. This clone was counted a single time. The clone's antigen remains unknown. Base qualities are not recorded, but no much larger clone differs from it by a single base. For sequencing of the TCRbeta CDR3 region, genomic DNA was extracted from the sorted cells. TCRbeta CDR3 regions were sequenced using the immunoSEQ Assay. This is the immuneACCESS table as TCRdb keeps it, with only in-frame sequences that have V and J called. A part of the clones is gone; compared with another copy, unresolved V genes explain less than half, and the rest is unexplained. The sample data list 24,000 or so clones, and roughly 93% of these were observed just once. The ten largest clonotypes hold approximately 48% of the sample.

The material sequenced was CD4+ or CD8+ T cells sorted from blood, taken in a trial of the OX40 agonist ivuxolimab. The sequence was obtained from an adult with an advanced solid tumor such as melanoma, head and neck, liver or kidney cancer.

For the CDR3, the sequence is CASSSLAGGETQYF. The nucleotides read TGTGCCAGCAGCTCACTAGCGGGAGGAGAGACCCAGTACTTC. This sequence uses TRBV7-6 and TRBJ2-5; TRBD2 aligns with 12 central bases. The germline V gene yields SGHVS for CDR1 and FNYEAQ for CDR2. The CDR3 covers 14 residues, taking in both the cysteine and the phenylalanine. The CDR3 DNA has 42 bases and is translated from base 1. Ends trimmed: V by 4 bases, J by 4 bases; bases unmatched to a gene: 1.